This TCR beta chain is from a study of CD8 T cells in Susac syndrome. Study-wide points: The study conceded that its TCR sequencing and HLA analysis involved relatively few individuals.

RNA in amounts of about 0.5 to 1 ug was reverse transcribed with random hexamers. The immunoSEQ assay covered 54 Vbeta and 13 Jbeta segments for CDR3. One entry per CDR3 protein, called by TCRdb with MiXCR from the immunoSEQ multiplex PCR reads. The sample holds some 160,000 distinct CDR3 sequences; roughly 94% are singletons and the top ten take 0.1% to 0.12%. In germline, CDR1 is SGHVS, CDR2 FNYEAQ. The length of the CDR3 is 14 residues. Trimming pared 2 bases from V and 1 base from J, leaving 6 bases between. In blood CD8+ and CD4+ T cells, TCR beta underwent sequencing. In this sample, this clonotype turned up once. What it recognizes is unknown.

This clonotype was sampled from a human donor with Susac syndrome. The V call is TRBV7-6, the J call TRBJ2-1; D remains unclear. The sequencing input was CD4+ T cells from PBMCs. The CDR3 is CASSLMDSYNEQFF. DNA for the CDR3: TGTGCCAGCAGCTTAATGGATTCCTACAATGAGCAGTTCTTC.